Sequencing of this TCR beta chain was carried out in a study of T cell responses to AZD1222 COVID-19 vaccine. Points from the study as a whole: Spike regions recognized by vaccine-associated CD4 TCRs spanned the protein, led by 160-218 and 743-854. Only after the peak T cell response were repertoires sampled.

About this clone: Its specificity is not known.

Clones were read by immunoSEQ multiplex PCR, and TCRdb kept only the in-frame ones, dropping some. The table has 130,000 or so clones, 93% seen once. V was pared by 0 bases and J by 7 bases, with 14 bases between. This CDR3 has 15 residues. Germline V gene data show CDR1 as SGHAT and CDR2 as FQNNGV. This TCR was sampled from an adult in good health. The specimen was peripheral blood, collected on day 0 of AZD1222 vaccination. V is TRBV11-2 and J is TRBJ2-3; perhaps D is TRBD1 or TRBD2 (5 bases each). The CDR3 DNA sequence: TGTGCCAGCAGCTTAGACTACCGGGGCCCATATACGCAGTATTTT. Protein: CASSLDYRGPYTQYF.